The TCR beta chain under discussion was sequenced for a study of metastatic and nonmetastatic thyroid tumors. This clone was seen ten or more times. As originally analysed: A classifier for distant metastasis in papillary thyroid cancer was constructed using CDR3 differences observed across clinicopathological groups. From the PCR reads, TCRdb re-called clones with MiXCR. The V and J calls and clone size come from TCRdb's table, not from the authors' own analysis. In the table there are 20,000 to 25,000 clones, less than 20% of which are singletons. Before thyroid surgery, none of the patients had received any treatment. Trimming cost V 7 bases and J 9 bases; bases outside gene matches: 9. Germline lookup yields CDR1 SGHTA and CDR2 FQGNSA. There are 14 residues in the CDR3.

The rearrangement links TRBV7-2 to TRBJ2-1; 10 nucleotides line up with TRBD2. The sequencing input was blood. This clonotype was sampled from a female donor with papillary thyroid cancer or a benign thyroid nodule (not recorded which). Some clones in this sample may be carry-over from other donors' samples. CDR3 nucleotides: TGTGCCAGCACCCCTACAGCTAGCGGGAGTGAGCAGTTCTTC. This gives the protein CASTPTASGSEQFF.